A selection of T cell receptor beta chains follows, all from one sample in a study of blood T cells in healthy people across ages. From the 5' RACE reads, TCRdb called clonotypes with MiXCR, one entry per CDR3 protein. The data show hundreds of thousands of distinct CDR3 sequences, approximately 50% seen once. Material for sequencing was blood. These receptors all stem from a man aged 55-75 years in good health. Both conserved end residues are part of each CDR3. The D gene is left open where the match is weak. Size is omitted from some rows. Given values are once, few, many or a class for expanded clones.

. few TRBJ1-6 TRBV2 TGTGCCAGCAGTCCCGAGGGAGGCTATAATTCACCCCTCCACTTT CASSPEGGYNSPLHF
TRBD2 . TRBJ2-5 TRBV20-1 TGCAGTGCTAGACGGCGGGAGGGCCAAGAGACCCAGTACTTC CSARRREGQETQYF
TRBD2 . TRBJ2-7 TRBV20-1 TGCAGTGCCCCCCGGGGAGGGTGGGACGAGCAGTACTTC CSAPRGGWDEQYF
. once TRBJ1-2 TRBV7-2 TGTGCCAGCAGCCGAGACGGACGTAACTATGGCTACACCTTC CASSRDGRNYGYTF
TRBD1 few TRBJ1-2 TRBV20-1 TGCAGTGCTAGAACCCCCGCTCAGGGGGTGAATGGCTACACCTTC CSARTPAQGVNGYTF
TRBD2 . TRBJ2-3 TRBV12-3/TRBV12-4 TGTGCCACGGGGGGGGTGAACACAGATACGCAGTATTTT CATGGVNTDTQYF
. many TRBJ2-5 TRBV10-1 TGCGCCAGCAGTGTTGGACGGCAAGAGACCCAGTACTTC CASSVGRQETQYF
. many TRBJ1-5 TRBV5-1 TGCGCCAGCAGCTTGGTTGGGGAGAATCAGCCCCAGCATTTT CASSLVGENQPQHF
TRBD1 . TRBJ2-2 TRBV7-8 TGTGCCAGCAGCTTAGCGGGACAGCCCACCGGGGAGCTGTTTTTT CASSLAGQPTGELFF
. . TRBJ1-4 TRBV4-1 TGCGCCAGCAGCCAAGACGCCGTGGGGACCAATGAAAAACTGTTTTTT CASSQDAVGTNEKLFF
. . TRBJ1-4 TRBV20-1 TGCAGTGCTAGAGGCGGAACGGAAAAACTGTTTTTT CSARGGTEKLFF
. . TRBJ2-7 TRBV11-2 TGTGCCAGCAGCTTAGATAGGGTCGGGAATGAGCAGTACTTC CASSLDRVGNEQYF
. few TRBJ1-2 TRBV7-2 TGTGCCAGCACCACCTTCCGGGACTCCAGCGGTGGCTACACCTTC CASTTFRDSSGGYTF
TRBD1 . TRBJ1-5 TRBV2 TGTGCCAGCCCCGGGACAGGGAGGGAACAGCCCCAGCATTTT CASPGTGREQPQHF
TRBD1 . TRBJ1-1 TRBV12-3/TRBV12-4 TGTGCCAGCACCCCTGACAGGGGGCATAAGACTGAAGCTTTCTTT CASTPDRGHKTEAFF
. . TRBJ1-1 TRBV10-3 TGTGCCATCAGGGGGGGAATGAACACTGAAGCTTTCTTT CAIRGGMNTEAFF
TRBD1 few TRBJ1-6 TRBV20-1 TGCAGTGCTAGAGGACAGGGGGCCTATAATTCACCCCTCCACTTT CSARGQGAYNSPLHF
. . TRBJ2-5 TRBV15 TGTGCCACCAGCAGAGTCTCAGGACTCGGCCAAGAGACCCAGTACTTC CATSRVSGLGQETQYF
TRBD1 . TRBJ1-5 TRBV29-1 TGCAGCGTACTAGGGGGCCTGGGGCAGCCCCAGCATTTT CSVLGGLGQPQHF
TRBD2 . TRBJ2-3 TRBV20-1 TGCAGTGCCCGGATGGCGGGGGGGCGGGATACGCAGTATTTT CSARMAGGRDTQYF
TRBD2 once TRBJ2-7 TRBV4-1 TGCGCCAGCAGCCCAGGACTAGCGGGGAGACCCTACGAGCAGTACTTC CASSPGLAGRPYEQYF
. few TRBJ1-6 TRBV19 TGTGCCAGTAATCTCGGACCCTATAATTCACCCCTCCACTTT CASNLGPYNSPLHF
. . TRBJ2-7 TRBV10-3 TGTGCCACCGGATGGACCACCTACGAGCAGTACTTC CATGWTTYEQYF
. . TRBJ2-5 TRBV29-1 TGCAGCGTTGAAAACGGGTGGAGAGAGACCCAGTACTTC CSVENGWRETQYF
. few TRBJ2-5 TRBV28 TGTGCCAGCAGTCTCAACAGACGTATGTACTTC CASSLNRRMYF
TRBD2 few TRBJ2-1 TRBV14 TGTGCCAGCAGCCAAGCCCAAAGCGGGGGGTTGTACAATGAGCAGTTCTTC CASSQAQSGGLYNEQFF
TRBD2 . TRBJ2-1 TRBV5-1 TGCGCCAGCAGCTTGAGGCGGGGGGTTGAGGGTGATGAGCAGTTCTTC CASSLRRGVEGDEQFF
TRBD1 . TRBJ2-4 TRBV29-1 TGCAGCGTTAAATGGATGACAGGGGTCATCAACATTCAGTACTTC CSVKWMTGVINIQYF
. . TRBJ2-7 TRBV12-5 TGTGCTAGTGGCCCACAGATTCCCGCTCGCGAGCAGTACTTC CASGPQIPAREQYF
TRBD1 once TRBJ2-5 TRBV20-1 TGCAGTGCTAGATCGGACAGGGCGCTCCAAGAGACCCAGTACTTC CSARSDRALQETQYF
. few TRBJ1-5 TRBV20-1 TGCAGTGCTAGCGCCGTCTCTAATCAGCCCCAGCATTTT CSASAVSNQPQHF
. few TRBJ2-5 TRBV6-6 TGTGCCAGCCGGGCGCTAGAAGAGACCCAGTACTTC CASRALEETQYF
TRBD1 . TRBJ2-6 TRBV20-1 TGCAGTGCTAGGGACAGGGGGCTCGGGGCCAACGTCCTGACTTTC CSARDRGLGANVLTF
TRBD2 . TRBJ2-5 TRBV4-2 TGTGCCAGCAGCCACCACGTAGCGGGGGGGCGATTAGAGACCCAGTACTTC CASSHHVAGGRLETQYF
TRBD2 . TRBJ2-3 TRBV20-1 TGCAGTGGGGAGGGGTCCTTGGATACGCAGTATTTT CSGEGSLDTQYF
. . TRBJ1-2 TRBV2 TGTGCCAGCAGTGACAGCAGCTATGGCTACACCTTC CASSDSSYGYTF
TRBD2 many TRBJ2-5 TRBV7-9 TGTGCCAACCCGACTAGCCCAGAAGAGACCCAGTACTTC CANPTSPEETQYF
. . TRBJ2-1 TRBV12-3/TRBV12-4 TGTGCCAGCACTTCGGGGCAGGTATACAATGAGCAGTTCTTC CASTSGQVYNEQFF
. few TRBJ1-2 TRBV20-1 TGCAGTGCTAGGAGAGGTCCTAACTATGGCTACACCTTC CSARRGPNYGYTF
. . TRBJ2-2 TRBV5-1 TGCGCCAGCAACGTCCGCCCGGGGCTGGGGAACACCGGGGAGCTGTTTTTT CASNVRPGLGNTGELFF
. few TRBJ1-5 TRBV6-6 TGTGCCAGCACCTCGGACCCGACTCAGCCCCAGCATTTT CASTSDPTQPQHF
. . TRBJ1-2 TRBV13 TGTGCCAGCACCACCCAGAGGGGTTTAAGCTATGGCTACACCTTC CASTTQRGLSYGYTF
TRBD2 few TRBJ2-6 TRBV5-1 TGCGCCAGCAGCTTGGCCGGGGGGGGAACCTTGGCTGGGGCCAACGTCCTGACTTTC CASSLAGGGTLAGANVLTF
TRBD2 few TRBJ2-1 TRBV6-7 TGTGCCAGACCGGGGGGTTTACCCTACAATGAGCAGTTCTTC CARPGGLPYNEQFF
. . TRBJ2-1 TRBV5-1 TGCGCCAGCAGCTTGGCACAGGGGGGGAACAATGAGCAGTTCTTC CASSLAQGGNNEQFF
TRBD1 . TRBJ2-5 TRBV6-5 TGTGCCAGCAGTCAATCAGGGTCAGGGGGAGAGACCCAGTACTTC CASSQSGSGGETQYF
TRBD2 . TRBJ2-5 TRBV20-1 TGCAGTGCTAGAGAAGCGGGGGGGACCCAGTACTTC CSAREAGGTQYF
. . TRBJ2-3 TRBV12-3/TRBV12-4 TGTGCCAGCAGTTTCTTCGGGCCCGAGGGTACGCAGTATTTT CASSFFGPEGTQYF
TRBD2 . TRBJ2-5 TRBV7-2 TGTGCCAGCAGCCATAGCGGGCTACAAGAGACCCAGTACTTC CASSHSGLQETQYF
. many TRBJ2-7 TRBV20-1 TGCAGTGCTAGAGCATCTTCCGACAAGCAGTACTTC CSARASSDKQYF
. . TRBJ1-2 TRBV20-1 TGCAGTGCTAGAGATGTGGGGGGGCGGAACTATGGCTACACCTTC CSARDVGGRNYGYTF
. . TRBJ2-7 TRBV6-1 TGTGCCAGCAGTGAACAGGGTACCTACGAGCAGTACTTC CASSEQGTYEQYF
. . TRBJ2-2 TRBV2 TGTGCCAGCAGTGCCGATTACAGGGAGCGGAACACCGGGGAGCTGTTTTTT CASSADYRERNTGELFF
. . TRBJ2-7 TRBV2 TGTGCCAGCAGTGCACAGGGCAACCGCTACGAGCAGTACTTC CASSAQGNRYEQYF
. . TRBJ1-4 TRBV18 TGTGCCAGCTCCCCCGGGTTGGGGCCTCACTCGGAAAAACTGTTTTTT CASSPGLGPHSEKLFF